A selection of T cell receptor beta chains follows, all from one sample in a study of blood T cell repertoires in COVID-19. Profiling relied on immunoSEQ multiplex PCR, and the TCRdb table lists in-frame clones only, not all of them. The sample lists about 66,000 clones, around 92% seen once, with 1.3% to 1.5% in the top ten. The sequencing input was peripheral blood. These receptors were collected from a man in his 60s with acute or convalescent COVID-19. The CDR3 runs from the conserved cysteine through the conserved F or W. Fields, in order: D gene, V gene, clone size, J gene, CDR3 DNA, CDR3 protein. D genes are given only for firm matches. Only some rows state a clone size, as once, few, many or a class for expanded clones.

TRBD2	TRBV3-1/TRBV3-2	NA	TRBJ2-1	TGTGCCAGCAGCCAAGATGCCCGGGGGGGCAATGAGCAGTTCTTC	CASSQDARGGNEQFF
TRBD2	TRBV9	medium-sized	TRBJ2-1	TGTGCCAGCAGCGAGGGACTAGCGGGGGAGCAGTTCTTC	CASSEGLAGEQFF
TRBD1	TRBV19	NA	TRBJ1-5	TGTGCCAGTAGTATAGCACAGGGGGGTCTGTTCCCCCAGCATTTT	CASSIAQGGLFPQHF
NA	TRBV6-6	NA	TRBJ1-3	TGTGCCAGCAGTCGACGGGTTACAACTGATTACTCTGGAAACACCATATATTTT	CASSRRVTTDYSGNTIYF
TRBD1	TRBV5-4	NA	TRBJ2-7	TGTGCCAGCAGCTTGTTGGACAGGGGTTTTTACGAGCAGTACTTC	CASSLLDRGFYEQYF
TRBD1	TRBV10-2	once	TRBJ2-7	TGCGCCAGCAGAAACAGGGGGTCCACCTACGAGCAGTACTTC	CASRNRGSTYEQYF
NA	TRBV6-6	NA	TRBJ2-2	TGTGCCAGCAGTTTTCAGGAAGTCATGGACACCGGGGAGCTGTTTTTT	CASSFQEVMDTGELFF
NA	TRBV7-7	NA	TRBJ1-1	TGTGCCAGCAGCCCGTTCCTCTTGGGGCAGGCTGAAGCTTTCTTT	CASSPFLLGQAEAFF
TRBD2	TRBV29-1	once	TRBJ2-3	TGCAGCGTTGCCGGGACTAGCGGGGGCTGGAGCACAGATACGCAGTATTTT	CSVAGTSGGWSTDTQYF
TRBD1	TRBV5-4	NA	TRBJ1-2	TGTGCCACCCGACAGGGGAGGGACTATGGCTACACCTTC	CATRQGRDYGYTF
TRBD2	TRBV5-1	NA	TRBJ2-5	TGCGCCAGCAGCTTGGACAGGCCAGCCCGGGAGGACCAGTACTTC	CASSLDRPAREDQYF
NA	TRBV28	NA	TRBJ1-2	TGTGCCAGCAGGGCGGCTGGAAGTGATGGCTACACCTTC	CASRAAGSDGYTF
TRBD1	TRBV27	NA	TRBJ1-1	TGTGCCAGCAGTCCGACAGGGAGATTCACTGAAGCTTTCTTT	CASSPTGRFTEAFF
TRBD1	TRBV7-9	NA	TRBJ1-4	TGTGCCAGCAGCTTAGCTAGCGAGACAGGGACCCTCCTGAGTAAACTGTTTTTT	CASSLASETGTLLSKLFF
NA	TRBV30	NA	TRBJ2-5	TGTGCCTGGAGTCCAGGGATCGAGGAGACCCAGTACTTC	CAWSPGIEETQYF
NA	TRBV10-3	NA	TRBJ2-2	TGTGCCATCAGTGAGGCAGCTCCGGCGGGCACCGGGGAGCTGTTTTTT	CAISEAAPAGTGELFF
TRBD2	TRBV11-3	NA	TRBJ2-3	TGTGCCAGCAGCCTAGCGGGGGGGCCAGATACGCAGTATTTT	CASSLAGGPDTQYF
TRBD2	TRBV10-3	NA	TRBJ2-5	TGTGCCATCAGCGGGGGGAATGAAGAGACCCAGTACTTC	CAISGGNEETQYF
NA	TRBV19	NA	TRBJ1-5	TGTGCCAGTAGTCTGAGGACTGATTATAGCAATCAGCCCCAGCATTTT	CASSLRTDYSNQPQHF
TRBD1	TRBV19	once	TRBJ1-2	TGTGCCAGTAGTATAGCCCCGGACAGGAGCTATGGCTACACCTTC	CASSIAPDRSYGYTF
NA	TRBV14	few	TRBJ2-3	TGTGCCAGCAGCCAAGTTAAGTCCCGGAGGGGCGATACGCAGTATTTT	CASSQVKSRRGDTQYF
NA	TRBV10-3	NA	TRBJ2-4	TGTGCCATCAGTGAGTCGTCTAGCCGACCCAAAAACATTCAGTACTTC	CAISESSSRPKNIQYF
NA	TRBV7-8	once	TRBJ1-5	TGTGCCAGCAGCTTAGCTTCGGGGGGGTGGGAAACACAGCCCCAGCATTTT	CASSLASGGWETQPQHF
NA	TRBV2	NA	TRBJ1-6	TGTGCCAGCAGTCCGCCAGCTACAAGGCAGGGTTCACCCCTCCACTTT	CASSPPATRQGSPLHF
TRBD1	TRBV5-1	NA	TRBJ1-1	TGCGCCAGCGGACAGGGGGCAGGCACTGAAGCTTTCTTT	CASGQGAGTEAFF
TRBD1	TRBV6-5	NA	TRBJ2-3	TGTGCCAGCAGCGGACAGGTGGGCACAGATACGCAGTATTTT	CASSGQVGTDTQYF
NA	TRBV2	NA	TRBJ2-5	TGTGCCAGCAGCTCGGGACTGCAAGAGACCCAGTACTTC	CASSSGLQETQYF
NA	TRBV5-6	NA	TRBJ1-5	TGTGCCAGCAGCTTCACGTTAGGGGATCAGCCCCAGCATTTT	CASSFTLGDQPQHF
TRBD1	TRBV19	NA	TRBJ1-5	TGTGCCAGTAGGCGACAGGGAAGCAATCAGCCCCAGCATTTT	CASRRQGSNQPQHF
TRBD2	TRBV5-1	NA	TRBJ2-7	TGCGCCAGCAGCCGGACTAGCGGGGGGCCTTTCAACTCCTACGAGCAGTACTTC	CASSRTSGGPFNSYEQYF
NA	TRBV2	NA	TRBJ1-2	TGTGCCAGCAGTGAAAGGGGAAGGAGCTATGGCTACACCTTC	CASSERGRSYGYTF
TRBD1	TRBV28	NA	TRBJ2-7	TGTGCCAGCAAACGGACAGGGAGCTCCTACGAGCAGTACTTC	CASKRTGSSYEQYF
TRBD1	TRBV4-1	NA	TRBJ1-1	TGCGCCAGCAGCCGTACCGGGACAGGGGGGAGCACTGAAGCTTTCTTT	CASSRTGTGGSTEAFF
TRBD1	TRBV6-5	NA	TRBJ2-2	TGTGCCAGCAGTTATGCCGGGACAGATAACACCGGGGAGCTGTTTTTT	CASSYAGTDNTGELFF
NA	TRBV5-1	NA	TRBJ2-5	TGCGCCAGCAGCTTGGACGGGAGAGGTGAGACCCAGTACTTC	CASSLDGRGETQYF
NA	TRBV7-8	NA	TRBJ1-2	TGTGCCAGCAGCTTGAAAGGGGATGGCTACACCTTC	CASSLKGDGYTF
TRBD1	TRBV19	NA	TRBJ1-2	TGTGCCAGTAGTGCGGACAGGGGGATGTTCGGCTACACCTTC	CASSADRGMFGYTF
NA	TRBV30	NA	TRBJ2-7	TGTGCCTGGAGTGATAGTGAACCCTACGAGCAGTACTTC	CAWSDSEPYEQYF
NA	TRBV12-5	NA	TRBJ1-4	TGTGCTAGCCAGGGGACTAATGAAAAACTGTTTTTT	CASQGTNEKLFF
TRBD2	TRBV11-2	NA	TRBJ2-5	TGTGCCAGCAGCTTAGGCGGGGGACTAACCCAGTACTTC	CASSLGGGLTQYF
NA	TRBV15	NA	TRBJ1-5	TGTGCCACCAGCAGAGACAACAAGGCAGGCCAAGAGCAGCCCCAGCATTTT	CATSRDNKAGQEQPQHF
TRBD1	TRBV5-6	NA	TRBJ1-2	TGTGCCAGCAGTCCTCCGGGACAGGAGGTCTATGGCTACACCTTC	CASSPPGQEVYGYTF
NA	TRBV5-1	NA	TRBJ2-7	TGCGCCAGCAGCTTGGGCGGGGGCGGCTACGAGCAGTACTTC	CASSLGGGGYEQYF
NA	TRBV4-1	NA	TRBJ2-7	TGCGCCAGCAGCCAAGATTCCCCTACCGGGGAGCAGTACTTC	CASSQDSPTGEQYF
NA	TRBV10-3	once	TRBJ2-6	TGTGCCATCAGTTCACTTCAGGTCTCTGGGGCCAACGTCCTGACTTTC	CAISSLQVSGANVLTF
NA	TRBV9	NA	TRBJ1-1	TGTGCCACCCGCGTAGGGGGGGGAGGCACTGAAGCTTTCTTT	CATRVGGGGTEAFF
NA	TRBV21-1	NA	TRBJ1-1	TGTGCCAGCAGCGGCCGGGACAGGAACACTGAAGCTTTCTTT	CASSGRDRNTEAFF
TRBD1	TRBV19	NA	TRBJ1-1	TGTGCCAGTAGTACTCCGGACAGGACTGAAGCTTTCTTT	CASSTPDRTEAFF
NA	TRBV6-5	NA	TRBJ1-5	TGTGCCAGCAGTCCCGGAGGGGTTCGGCAGCCCCAGCATTTT	CASSPGGVRQPQHF
TRBD2	TRBV20-1	NA	TRBJ2-3	TGCAGTGCTAGTTCCTCCAGTCCGGGACTAGCGGCGGATACGCAGTATTTT	CSASSSSPGLAADTQYF